The entry that follows covers one T cell receptor beta chain sequence. Antigen specificity is unknown. It may be a read error: a sequence one base away is much more abundant. Prior to thyroid surgery, none of the patients had received any treatment. Authors' processing steps: To classify distant metastasis in papillary thyroid cancer, a model was built from CDR3 differences across clinicopathological groups. TCRdb re-called clones from the PCR reads using MiXCR. TCRdb's processing, not the authors' own work, is the source of the V and J calls. The table records roughly 48,000 clones, about a sixth of them present only once. Germline CDR1 SGHTA, CDR2 FQGTGA. This CDR3 contains 14 residues. These data come from a study of metastatic and nonmetastatic thyroid tumors. The overall study: Repertoires were compared across blood and tumor or nodule tissue from malignant and benign thyroid patients.

General study points: Patients with malignant thyroid tumors reportedly had significantly higher TCR beta diversity than those with benign nodules, in blood and tumor.

Sequencing was carried out using blood. The chain employs TRBV7-3 and TRBJ2-3; D gene ambiguous. The receptor was derived from a female donor with papillary thyroid cancer or a benign thyroid nodule (not recorded which). Some clones in this sample may be carry-over from other donors' samples. The chain's CDR3 is CAGSDGPTTDMQYF. In DNA, the CDR3 is TGTGCCGGCAGTGATGGACCAACCACAGATATGCAGTATTTT. The variable domain in full, with the rest retrieved from reference TRBV7-3 and TRBJ2-3, is GAGVSQTPSNKVTEKGKYVELRCDPISGHTALYWYRQSLGQGPEFLIYFQGTGAADDSGLPNDRFFAVRPEGSVSTLKIQRTERGDSAVYLCAGSDGPTTDMQYFGPGTRLTVL.